Listed below are T cell receptor beta chains from one sample, sequenced in a study of identical twins. One entry per CDR3 protein results from TCRdb running MiXCR on the 5' RACE reads. This sample has 1.5 million to 2 million distinct CDR3 sequences, with roughly 35% found just once. Sequences were obtained from cord blood. The source of these receptors is a newborn girl in good health. CDR3s include the opening cysteine and the closing phenylalanine or tryptophan. Fields, in order: D gene, V gene, CDR3 length, clone size, J gene, CDR3 DNA, CDR3 protein. A D gene is named only where the DNA matches it firmly. Clone size is stated in some rows and not others, as once, few, many or a class when expanded.

-	TRBV7-2	13	once	TRBJ2-3	TGTGCCAGCAGCTTATATCGCCGGGATTATGAGTATTTT	CASSLYRRDYEYF
TRBD1	TRBV5-1	14	many	TRBJ2-4	TGCGCCAGCAGCTTGGGGGACAGGGGAAACATTCAGTACTTC	CASSLGDRGNIQYF
TRBD1	TRBV2	12	-	TRBJ1-1	TGTGCCAGCAGCGTCGACAGGGGGCTAGCTTTCTTT	CASSVDRGLAFF
TRBD2	TRBV7-2	18	-	TRBJ2-7	TGTGCCAGCAGCTTGAGACGGGGGAGCGGGAGAAGGCACTACGAGCAGTACTTC	CASSLRRGSGRRHYEQYF
-	TRBV3-1	13	few	TRBJ2-4	TGTGCCAGCAGCCAAGATAACGCCCGGACTCAGTACTTC	CASSQDNARTQYF
-	TRBV20-1	13	few	TRBJ1-4	TGCAGTGCTAGAGATTCAACTAATGAAAAACTGTTTTTT	CSARDSTNEKLFF
-	TRBV5-6	14	few	TRBJ1-6	TGTGCCAGCAGCTCCGGGCTCCGATATTCACCCCTCCACTTT	CASSSGLRYSPLHF
-	TRBV28	13	-	TRBJ2-7	TGTGCCAGCAGTTTACCGGCAGGGTACGAGCAGTACTTC	CASSLPAGYEQYF
TRBD2	TRBV20-1	14	-	TRBJ2-1	TGCAGTGCTAGCCGCCAGCGGGGGAGGAATGAGCAGTTCTTC	CSASRQRGRNEQFF
-	TRBV5-4	14	few	TRBJ2-7	TGTGCCAGCAGCCTATCGGACAGTCCCTACGAGCAGTACTTC	CASSLSDSPYEQYF
TRBD1	TRBV2	13	-	TRBJ2-7	TGTGCCAGCTTGGGACAGGGGAACCACGAGCAGTACTTC	CASLGQGNHEQYF
-	TRBV12-3/TRBV12-4	14	many	TRBJ2-3	TGTGCCAGCAGTTTCACTGCTAGCACAGATACGCAGTATTTT	CASSFTASTDTQYF
TRBD2	TRBV20-1	14	-	TRBJ2-7	TGCAGTGCTAGTTCGGGCGGGAGGGCCTACGAGCAGTACTTC	CSASSGGRAYEQYF
-	TRBV2	15	few	TRBJ2-1	TGTGCCAGCAGTGAAGGCGGGAGACAGGGAAATGAGCAGTTCTTC	CASSEGGRQGNEQFF
-	TRBV6-2/TRBV6-3	17	few	TRBJ2-7	TGTGCCAGCAGTTACTCGTACACCACAACCTTCTCCTACGAGCAGTACTTC	CASSYSYTTTFSYEQYF
TRBD1	TRBV20-1	15	-	TRBJ1-6	TGCAGTGCTAGAGCGATAACAGGGGTAGGGTCACCCCTCCACTTT	CSARAITGVGSPLHF
-	TRBV7-9	14	-	TRBJ2-5	TGTGCCAGCAGCTTAAGACCGCGCCAAGAGACCCAGTACTTC	CASSLRPRQETQYF
TRBD1	TRBV29-1	15	-	TRBJ2-7	TGCAGCGTGGCCCCTCTGACAGGGACGGTACACGAGCGGTACTTC	CSVAPLTGTVHERYF
TRBD2	TRBV5-6	16	-	TRBJ2-1	TGTGCCAGCAGCCTTTTAGCGGGACGTAATTACAATGAGCAGTTCTTC	CASSLLAGRNYNEQFF
-	TRBV29-1	12	many	TRBJ2-4	TGCAGCGCTGACGTTGGAAAAAACATTCAGTACTTC	CSADVGKNIQYF
-	TRBV5-4	14	-	TRBJ1-2	TGTGCCAGCAGCTTGGTAAATTCTGCTTATGGCTACACCTTC	CASSLVNSAYGYTF
-	TRBV6-5	16	-	TRBJ1-1	TGTGCCAGCAGTTACCCGGCCCACGGTATTACTACTGAAGCTTTCTTT	CASSYPAHGITTEAFF
-	TRBV15	13	-	TRBJ1-4	TGTGCCACCCGCCGAGTGCCTAATGAAAAACTGTTTTTT	CATRRVPNEKLFF
TRBD2	TRBV6-5	18	-	TRBJ2-5	TGTGCCAGCAGTTACTCGATGGATCCTGCGGGAGTTTTTAATGAGCAGTACTTC	CASSYSMDPAGVFNEQYF
TRBD2	TRBV6-5	18	few	TRBJ2-3	TGTGCCAGCAGTTACTTGGAACTAGCGGGAGGGCACACAGATACGCAGTATTTT	CASSYLELAGGHTDTQYF
TRBD2	TRBV20-1	15	-	TRBJ2-5	TGCAGTGCTAGAGATCGTGGCGGGAGACGGTATGAGCAGTACTTC	CSARDRGGRRYEQYF
TRBD1	TRBV5-1	13	few	TRBJ1-1	TGCGCCAGCAGCTCCAGGGACAGGGACTCGGCTTTCTTT	CASSSRDRDSAFF
TRBD2	TRBV18	16	-	TRBJ2-7	TGTGCCAGCTCACGGACTAGCGATGTGGCCTACAATGAGCAGTACTTC	CASSRTSDVAYNEQYF
-	TRBV12-3/TRBV12-4	14	-	TRBJ2-2	TGTGCCAGCAGTTTATCCCTAGTAAGCGGGGAGCTGTTTTTT	CASSLSLVSGELFF
-	TRBV25-1	12	-	TRBJ2-1	TGTGCCAGCAGTGAACTCCTCAATGAGCAGTTCTTC	CASSELLNEQFF
TRBD2	TRBV2	20	-	TRBJ2-1	TGTGCCAGCCCTTCTTTGGCCTCGACGGGGGGGCCGAGCTCCTACAATGAGCAGTTCTTC	CASPSLASTGGPSSYNEQFF
-	TRBV5-1	17	few	TRBJ2-5	TGCGCCAGCAGCTTCCCTGGACAGCCGAAATATCAAGAGACCCAGTACTTC	CASSFPGQPKYQETQYF
TRBD1	TRBV14	15	-	TRBJ1-3	TGTGCCAGCAGCCGGTTACAGGGGCGTGGAAACACCATATATTTT	CASSRLQGRGNTIYF
TRBD1	TRBV5-1	14	-	TRBJ2-7	TGCGCCAGCAGGAGGACAGGACTCTCCTACGAGCAGTACTTC	CASRRTGLSYEQYF
-	TRBV20-1	15	few	TRBJ2-1	TGCAGTGCTACCCAACCGGGGGTGAATCTCAATGAGCAGTTCTTC	CSATQPGVNLNEQFF
TRBD1	TRBV5-1	13	-	TRBJ2-1	TGCGCCAGCAGCGAGGTGACAGGGCATGAGCAGTTCTTC	CASSEVTGHEQFF
-	TRBV6-2/TRBV6-3	13	few	TRBJ2-7	TGTGCCAGCAGTCGGACTATAGCCTACGAGCAGTACTTC	CASSRTIAYEQYF
-	TRBV12-3/TRBV12-4	12	-	TRBJ1-3	TGTGCCAGCAGTTTAGTCTCGAAGTCAATATATTTT	CASSLVSKSIYF
-	TRBV20-1	13	-	TRBJ2-1	TGCAGAACCTCAGTAGGATGGGACAATGAGCAGTTCTTC	CRTSVGWDNEQFF
-	TRBV28	13	-	TRBJ2-1	TGTGCCAGCAGTATCGGCTCGACTAGTGAGCAGTTCTTC	CASSIGSTSEQFF
-	TRBV7-9	13	-	TRBJ1-4	TGTGCCAGCAGCTCCTGGACGCGTGAAAAACTGTTTTTT	CASSSWTREKLFF
-	TRBV10-3	14	-	TRBJ2-2	TGTGCCATCAGTGAGTCGTCGAACACCGGGGAGCTGTTTTTT	CAISESSNTGELFF
-	TRBV21-1	16	few	TRBJ2-7	TGTGCCAGCAGCAAAGTAGGGCGGGATCAGTCCTACGAGCAGTACTTC	CASSKVGRDQSYEQYF
TRBD1	TRBV12-3/TRBV12-4	15	-	TRBJ2-5	TGTGCCAGCAGTAACCAGGGGGCCTACCAAGAGACCCAGTACTTC	CASSNQGAYQETQYF
TRBD1	TRBV6-2/TRBV6-3	16	-	TRBJ2-7	TGTGCCAGCAGTTACAGGACGGGACAGGGGATCTACGAGCAGTACTTC	CASSYRTGQGIYEQYF
-	TRBV29-1	13	many	TRBJ1-2	TGCAGCGTTCTTCGACAGAGAAACTATGGCTACACCTTC	CSVLRQRNYGYTF
-	TRBV20-1	11	many	TRBJ1-2	TGCAGTGCCTCGGTTCGCTATGGCTACACCTTC	CSASVRYGYTF
-	TRBV10-3	10	-	TRBJ2-5	TGTGCCATCGGCACTAGCCAGCAGTACTTC	CAIGTSQQYF
TRBD1	TRBV20-1	13	-	TRBJ2-7	TGCAGTGCTAGACGGGACAGCACCTACGAGCAGTACTTC	CSARRDSTYEQYF
TRBD2	TRBV11-2	15	-	TRBJ2-5	TGTGCCAGCAGCTTAGAGGGACTAGCGGACAATGAGCAGTACTTC	CASSLEGLADNEQYF
-	TRBV4-2	15	-	TRBJ2-1	TGTGCCAGCAGCCAACAGGGGGAGGGTTACAATGAGCAGTTCTTC	CASSQQGEGYNEQFF
-	TRBV6-6	15	-	TRBJ1-1	TGTGCCAGCAGTTACTTTCGGGGACTGAACACTGAAGCTTTCTTT	CASSYFRGLNTEAFF
-	TRBV30	15	-	TRBJ2-3	TGTGCCTGGAGTCCCCGGGGGCCGAGCACAGATACGCAGTATTTT	CAWSPRGPSTDTQYF